A selection of T cell receptor beta chains follows, all from one sample in a study of cytomegalovirus exposure and HLA in healthy donors. The protocol was immunoSEQ multiplex PCR, while the TCRdb copy is restricted to in-frame clones and leaves out a portion. Here the sample spans 150,000 to 200,000 clones, around 79% being singletons. The sequenced sample was PBMCs. These receptors all come from a middle-aged man in good health and CMV-seropositive. Each CDR3 is given with its conserved first and last residue. The D gene is left open where the match is weak. Clone sizes are given selectively: once, few, many, or a class where the clone is expanded.

length | J | D | size | V | DNA | CDR3
14 | TRBJ2-1 | TRBD2 | . | TRBV25-1 | TGTGCCAGCAGTGCCGACCCCCTCGACAGCGGGACGTTCTTC | CASSADPLDSGTFF
14 | TRBJ2-3 | . | . | TRBV5-1 | TGCGCCAGCAGCTTGGTGGAGGGCACAGATACGCAGTATTTT | CASSLVEGTDTQYF
15 | TRBJ2-7 | TRBD1 | . | TRBV27 | TGTGCCAGCAGCAGGGGGCGGGGACTTTCCTACGAGCAGTACTTC | CASSRGRGLSYEQYF
16 | TRBJ1-1 | . | . | TRBV27 | TGTGCCAGCAGCCATTATCGAGGGGGGGCGAACACTGAAGCTTTCTTT | CASSHYRGGANTEAFF
11 | TRBJ2-7 | . | many | TRBV2 | TGTGCCAGCAGTGTGGGAGGCGAGCAGTACTTC | CASSVGGEQYF
15 | TRBJ2-7 | TRBD2 | . | TRBV4-1 | TGCGCCAGCGGTCAAAGTCCTAGCGGGTGGTACGAGCAGTACTTC | CASGQSPSGWYEQYF
14 | TRBJ1-3 | . | . | TRBV27 | TGTGCCAGCAGTTTAAGACACTCTGGAAACACCATATATTTT | CASSLRHSGNTIYF
18 | TRBJ2-1 | TRBD2 | . | TRBV6-4 | TGTGCCAGCAGTGCTGTGGGTTCCGGGAGGGCACCTGAAGATGAGCAGTTCTTC | CASSAVGSGRAPEDEQFF
14 | TRBJ2-7 | . | . | TRBV7-2 | TGTGCCAGCAGCCCCAGGGGCTTCTCCTACGAGCAGTACTTC | CASSPRGFSYEQYF
16 | TRBJ1-3 | TRBD1 | . | TRBV9 | TGTGCCAGCAGCGTAGATGGGACAGGGGGAGGAAACACCATATATTTT | CASSVDGTGGGNTIYF
14 | TRBJ2-1 | TRBD1 | . | TRBV9 | TGTGCCAGCAGCGTTCATGGACAGGTGAATGAGCAGTTCTTC | CASSVHGQVNEQFF
19 | TRBJ2-2 | TRBD2 | . | TRBV7-6 | TGTGCCAGCAGCTTAGAAGCTTCTAGCGGGAGGGCGAACACCGGGGAGCTGTTTTTT | CASSLEASSGRANTGELFF
13 | TRBJ1-4 | TRBD1 | . | TRBV6-1 | TGTGCCAGCCAAGGGACAGGGTTCGAAAAACTGTTTTTT | CASQGTGFEKLFF
15 | TRBJ2-2 | TRBD1 | . | TRBV6-4 | TGTGCCAGCAGTCTTAGGGGGCCAAACACCGGGGAGCTGTTTTTT | CASSLRGPNTGELFF
15 | TRBJ1-3 | . | . | TRBV6-1 | TGTGCCAGCATCCCACCCCAGGGATCTGGAAACACCATATATTTT | CASIPPQGSGNTIYF
13 | TRBJ2-3 | . | . | TRBV30 | TGTGCCTGGAATGGCGGGGTAGCAGATACGCAGTATTTT | CAWNGGVADTQYF
15 | TRBJ2-7 | TRBD2 | once | TRBV5-1 | TGCGCCAGCAGCTTGATGTTAGCGGGGTCCTACGAGCAGTACTTC | CASSLMLAGSYEQYF
19 | TRBJ2-7 | TRBD2 | . | TRBV28 | TGTGCCAGCAGTCCCTACTTCCAAGGGACTAGCGGGAGGGTTGGCGAGCAGTACTTC | CASSPYFQGTSGRVGEQYF
14 | TRBJ2-7 | TRBD2 | . | TRBV2 | TGTGCCAGCAGGACCGGGACTATTAACTACGAGCAGTACTTC | CASRTGTINYEQYF
15 | TRBJ1-4 | TRBD1 | . | TRBV5-8 | TGTGCCAGCAGCTTGGTCTCAGGGGGTTTTGAAAAACTGTTTTTT | CASSLVSGGFEKLFF
15 | TRBJ1-5 | . | . | TRBV6-1 | TGTGCCAGCAGTGAAGGTCCTCTTAGCAATCAGCCCCAGCATTTT | CASSEGPLSNQPQHF
15 | TRBJ2-7 | TRBD1 | . | TRBV28 | TGTGCCAGCAGTTTAGGGACAGGGGGAGTCTACGAGCAGTACTTC | CASSLGTGGVYEQYF
15 | TRBJ2-7 | TRBD2 | . | TRBV28 | TGTGCCAGCAGTTTGCCGGGAGGAGGTCCAGGCGAGCAGTACTTC | CASSLPGGGPGEQYF
17 | TRBJ2-7 | TRBD2 | once | TRBV5-1 | TGCGCCAGCAGCTTGATTTCTAGCGGGAAGAATTTAGACGAGCAGTACTTC | CASSLISSGKNLDEQYF
16 | TRBJ1-4 | TRBD1 | . | TRBV6-1 | TGTGCCAGCAGTGACCTTCGGACAGGCTCTAATGAAAAACTGTTTTTT | CASSDLRTGSNEKLFF
14 | TRBJ1-1 | TRBD1 | . | TRBV29-1 | TGCAGCGTTGAAGGGCCAGGGGGTATCTCTGAAGCTTTCTTT | CSVEGPGGISEAFF
14 | TRBJ1-1 | TRBD1 | . | TRBV6-1 | TGTGCCAGCAGTGAACGACAGGGGGACACTGAAGCTTTCTTT | CASSERQGDTEAFF
15 | TRBJ2-6 | TRBD1 | . | TRBV7-2 | TGTGCCAGCAGCCTTGACAGGGCAGGGGCCAACGTCCTGACTTTC | CASSLDRAGANVLTF
13 | TRBJ1-4 | TRBD1 | . | TRBV6-1 | TGTGCCAGCAGACTGACAGGGGGAGAAAAACTGTTTTTT | CASRLTGGEKLFF
13 | TRBJ1-1 | . | . | TRBV29-1 | TGCAGCGCCAATACAGGGACGGGCACTGAAGCTTTCTTT | CSANTGTGTEAFF
14 | TRBJ2-1 | . | . | TRBV25-1 | TGTGCCAGCAGTGAATTCACTAGCAGGAATGAGCAGTTCTTC | CASSEFTSRNEQFF
16 | TRBJ1-1 | TRBD1 | . | TRBV5-1 | TGCGCCAGCAGCGCTAGTCCGACAGGGAGATTCGCTGAAGCTTTCTTT | CASSASPTGRFAEAFF
14 | TRBJ2-1 | TRBD2 | . | TRBV5-1 | TGCGCCAGCAGCCCGGGACTAGAGATCAATGAGCAGTTCTTC | CASSPGLEINEQFF
15 | TRBJ1-5 | . | . | TRBV5-1 | TGCGCCAGCAGCTTGGGGGAGAATAGCAATCAGCCCCAGCATTTT | CASSLGENSNQPQHF
14 | TRBJ2-1 | . | . | TRBV11-3 | TGTGCCAGCAGCACGCGTGACAGAAACAATGAGCAGTTCTTC | CASSTRDRNNEQFF
13 | TRBJ2-5 | . | once | TRBV6-1 | TGTGCCAGCAGTGAAGGGGCATGGGAGAGCCAGTACTTC | CASSEGAWESQYF
13 | TRBJ1-2 | TRBD1 | . | TRBV2 | TGTGCCACCAGTCGACAGGGTGACTATGGCTACACCTTC | CATSRQGDYGYTF
14 | TRBJ1-2 | . | few | TRBV30 | TGTGCCTGGAGTCCCGGTGCTGGTCGCGGTGGCTACACCTTC | CAWSPGAGRGGYTF
15 | TRBJ2-1 | TRBD2 | . | TRBV5-1 | TGCGCCAGCAGCTCGGTAGCGGGATCAGAAAATGAGCAGTTCTTC | CASSSVAGSENEQFF
14 | TRBJ2-1 | TRBD2 | . | TRBV2 | TGTGCCAGCCGGGGGAGGGTGGGGTCGGATGAGCAGTTCTTC | CASRGRVGSDEQFF
18 | TRBJ1-1 | . | . | TRBV23-1 | TGCGCCAGCAGTCAATTAATTCAGGGTAACTTATCGGACACTGAAGCTTTCTTT | CASSQLIQGNLSDTEAFF
16 | TRBJ2-7 | TRBD2 | . | TRBV4-2 | TGTGCCAGCAGCCAAGATCGAACTAGCGGGAGTTACGAGCAGTACTTC | CASSQDRTSGSYEQYF
14 | TRBJ1-1 | . | . | TRBV5-1 | TGCGCCAGCAGCTTAGAACAGATGAACACTGAAGCTTTCTTT | CASSLEQMNTEAFF
14 | TRBJ2-1 | TRBD1 | once | TRBV9 | TGTGCCAGCAGCGAGACAGGGGCGAACAATGAGCAGTTCTTC | CASSETGANNEQFF
14 | TRBJ2-7 | . | few | TRBV5-1 | TGCGCCAGCAGCCCTGGAGTCGTAGCCTACGAGCAGTACTTC | CASSPGVVAYEQYF
17 | TRBJ2-3 | TRBD2 | . | TRBV7-3 | TGTGCCAGCAGCCCCTTCGGGGCTAGCGGGAGGGCAGATACGCAGTATTTT | CASSPFGASGRADTQYF
14 | TRBJ2-7 | TRBD1 | few | TRBV28 | TGTGCCAGCAGTCTACAGGGGTCTGCGTACGAGCAGTACTTC | CASSLQGSAYEQYF
14 | TRBJ2-7 | TRBD1 | . | TRBV7-9 | TGTGCCAGCAGCTGGGACAGGGACTCCTACGAGCAGTACTTC | CASSWDRDSYEQYF
12 | TRBJ2-7 | . | . | TRBV18 | TGTGCCAGCTCCGGAACAGGGAACGAGCAGTACTTC | CASSGTGNEQYF
15 | TRBJ2-5 | TRBD1 | . | TRBV7-8 | TGTGCCAGCAGCTCGGGACAGGGAATCGCAGAGACCCAGTACTTC | CASSSGQGIAETQYF
16 | TRBJ2-4 | TRBD1 | . | TRBV10-3 | TGTGCCATCAGTGGGATGGGACAGGGGTTAGAAAACATTCAGTACTTC | CAISGMGQGLENIQYF
15 | TRBJ2-6 | . | . | TRBV13 | TGTGCCAGCAGCTCGGGGTACAGTGGGGCCAACGTCCTGACTTTC | CASSSGYSGANVLTF
13 | TRBJ1-5 | . | . | TRBV9 | TGTGCCAGCAGCTCAGGGCCCAATCAGCCCCAGCATTTT | CASSSGPNQPQHF
14 | TRBJ2-7 | . | . | TRBV19 | TGTGCCAGTGGCTCTGGTTGGCCTTCCTACGAGCAGTACTTC | CASGSGWPSYEQYF
14 | TRBJ1-4 | TRBD1 | . | TRBV13 | TGTGCCAGCAGCCGCCGGGACAGGTGGGAAAAACTGTTTTTT | CASSRRDRWEKLFF
14 | TRBJ1-6 | . | . | TRBV6-1 | TGTGCCAGCAGTAGGACAGATGGGAATTCACCCCTCCACTTT | CASSRTDGNSPLHF
12 | TRBJ2-7 | . | . | TRBV30 | TGTGCCTGGAGTGTTCAGCGTCGGGAGCAGTACTTC | CAWSVQRREQYF
13 | TRBJ2-5 | . | . | TRBV6-6 | TGTGCCAGCAGTTACTCGACGGGGGAGACCCAGTACTTC | CASSYSTGETQYF
17 | TRBJ2-7 | . | . | TRBV11-1 | TGTGCCAGCAGCACGACGGCTCTCCTAGGAAGCCGATACGAGCAGTACTTC | CASSTTALLGSRYEQYF
14 | TRBJ2-2 | TRBD2 | . | TRBV7-3 | TGTGCCAGCAGCTTTGCAGCGGGAGCCGGGGAGCTGTTTTTT | CASSFAAGAGELFF